This TCR beta chain appears in the sequencing data of a study of Tregs in tolerant kidney transplant recipients (dated by TCRdb to the late 2010s). Notes on the research overall: Related donors were used in the transplants with nonmyeloablative bone marrow transplantation, and mixed chimerism was transient in the human trials. The study used TCRbeta sequencing to identify donor-specific regulatory T cells before combined kidney and bone marrow transplantation, then tracked those cells after transplant.

From the cysteine through the phenylalanine, the CDR3 covers 19 amino acids. The only DNA kept is the CDR3, 57 bases in frame from the first base. CDR1 is given as MNHEY and CDR2 as SMNVEV, both from the germline V gene (reference sequence). After removal of 0 bases from V and 4 bases from J, the junction retains 13 bases not matched to a gene. About this clone itself: Its antigen remains undetermined. No quality values exist for individual bases; no much larger clone is one base distant.

In the paper's terms, the time point label means: blood sample drawn before combined kidney and bone marrow transplant. For bulk CFSE mixed lymphocyte reactions, CFSE-labeled recipient PBMCs were cocultured for six to seven days with irradiated donor PBMCs, after which the cells were stained for CD3/CD4/CD8 and FACS-sorted. The patients were a handful of recipients of combined kidney and bone marrow transplants from the ITN036ST trial, and samples were available only for these trial subjects. Healthy control blood was processed to PBMCs with a Ficoll density gradient and then cryopreserved, whereas patient PBMCs were collected both before and after transplant. Genomic DNA was extracted from sorted cells with the QIAGEN DNeasy Blood and Tissue Kit for TCRbeta CDR3 sequencing. Through immunoSEQ, high-throughput TCRbeta CDR3 sequencing was done commercially, including PCR amplification with internal controls and bias correction. As for the authors' bioinformatics: Unique productive TCRbeta sequences were defined by CDR3 nucleotide sequence when primers matched and otherwise by CDR3 amino acid sequence together with Vbeta and Jbeta genes. Sequences were defined as donor-reactive when expanded at least 5-fold in CFSE-low cells versus unstimulated cells and present at a frequency of at least 0.01% in CFSE-low cells. Repertoire divergence was quantified by Jensen-Shannon divergence using the top 100 TCRbeta sequences ranked by frequency. When a sample had multiple sequencing runs, each run was corrected for sorting error separately and the runs were then pooled. Held by TCRdb, this immuneACCESS table contains in-frame sequences only and omits some clones. Under half of the omission traces to an unresolved V gene where checked; the cause of the rest is unknown. The DNA gave D and trimming, while V, J and clone size come from that table. The table for this sample lists approximately 15,000 clones; around 53% of them were counted only once. The ten largest clones add up to approximately 3.3% of the sample.

Results the study describes overall, beyond this receptor: In tolerant patients, donor-specific Tregs expanded more than Tregs overall, which suggests antigen-driven rather than nonspecific expansion. The most biologically relevant and donor-specific TCRbeta repertoire appeared to be identified by expanding Tregs with activated donor B cells. PCR primers changed over time for some patients, so nucleotide-level comparison across those patients' samples was not possible. Because the study included only a small number of patients, the results must be confirmed in larger populations and under other immunosuppression protocols. Although technical replication error seemed to be minimal, the question of biological reproducibility was not addressed directly.

The specimen comprised CD4+ T cells from blood cultured with allogeneic cells, sampled before the transplant. The chain joins TRBV27 to TRBJ2-1; TRBD2 aligns with 9 central bases. The sequence came from a human patient who received a combined kidney and bone marrow transplant. The CDR3 is CASSLSGAGGIFMYNEQFF. The nucleotides read TGTGCCAGCAGTTTATCGGGGGCGGGAGGGATCTTTATGTACAATGAGCAGTTCTTC.